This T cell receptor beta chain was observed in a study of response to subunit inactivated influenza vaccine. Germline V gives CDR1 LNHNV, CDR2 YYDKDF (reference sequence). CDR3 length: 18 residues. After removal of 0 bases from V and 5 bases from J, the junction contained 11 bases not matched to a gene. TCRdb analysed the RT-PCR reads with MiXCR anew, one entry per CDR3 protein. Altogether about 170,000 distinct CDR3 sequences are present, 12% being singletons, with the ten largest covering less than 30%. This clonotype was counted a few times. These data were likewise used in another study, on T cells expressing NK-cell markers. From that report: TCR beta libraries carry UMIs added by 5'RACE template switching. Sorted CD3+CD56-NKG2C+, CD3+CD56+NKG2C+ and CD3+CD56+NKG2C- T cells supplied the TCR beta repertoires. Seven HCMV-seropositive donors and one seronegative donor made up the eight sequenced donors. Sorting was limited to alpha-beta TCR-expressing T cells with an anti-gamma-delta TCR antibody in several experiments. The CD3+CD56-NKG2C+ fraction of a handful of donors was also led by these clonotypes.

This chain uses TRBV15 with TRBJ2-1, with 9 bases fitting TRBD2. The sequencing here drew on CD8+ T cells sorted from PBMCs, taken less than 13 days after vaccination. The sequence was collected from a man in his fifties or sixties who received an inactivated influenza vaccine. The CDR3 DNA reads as TGTGCCACCAGCAGAGATTGGGCTAGCGGGACCCAGAACAATGAGCAGTTCTTC. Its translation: CATSRDWASGTQNNEQFF.